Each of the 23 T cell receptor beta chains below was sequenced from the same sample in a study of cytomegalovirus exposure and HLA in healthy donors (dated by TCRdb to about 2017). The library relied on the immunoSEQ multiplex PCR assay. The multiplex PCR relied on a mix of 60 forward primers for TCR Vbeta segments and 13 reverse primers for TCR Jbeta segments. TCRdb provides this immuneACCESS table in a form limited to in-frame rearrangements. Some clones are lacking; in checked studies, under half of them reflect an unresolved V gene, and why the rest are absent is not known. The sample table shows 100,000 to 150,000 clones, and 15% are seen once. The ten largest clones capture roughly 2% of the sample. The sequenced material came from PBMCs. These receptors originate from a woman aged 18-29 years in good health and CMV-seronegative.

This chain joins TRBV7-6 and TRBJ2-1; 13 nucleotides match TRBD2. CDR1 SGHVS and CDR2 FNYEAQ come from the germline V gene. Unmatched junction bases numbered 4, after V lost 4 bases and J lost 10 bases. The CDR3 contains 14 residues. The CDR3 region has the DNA TGTGCCAGCAGCTCCCCACTAGCGGGGGGGGAGCAGTTCTTC. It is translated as CASSSPLAGGEQFF.

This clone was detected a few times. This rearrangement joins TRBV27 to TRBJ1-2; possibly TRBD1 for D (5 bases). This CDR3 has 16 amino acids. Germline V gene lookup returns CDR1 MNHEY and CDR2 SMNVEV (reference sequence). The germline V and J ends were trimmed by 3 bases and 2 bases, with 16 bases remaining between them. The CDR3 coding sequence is TGTGCCAGCAGTTTTTCTCAGGGAAACATAAACTATGGCTACACCTTC. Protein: CASSFSQGNINYGYTF.

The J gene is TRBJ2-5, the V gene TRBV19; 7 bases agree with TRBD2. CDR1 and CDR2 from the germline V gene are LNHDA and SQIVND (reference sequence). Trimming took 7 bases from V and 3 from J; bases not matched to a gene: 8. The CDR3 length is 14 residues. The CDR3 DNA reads TGTGCCAGTACCTCGGGAGGTGGTGAAGAGACCCAGTACTTC. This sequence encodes CASTSGGGEETQYF.

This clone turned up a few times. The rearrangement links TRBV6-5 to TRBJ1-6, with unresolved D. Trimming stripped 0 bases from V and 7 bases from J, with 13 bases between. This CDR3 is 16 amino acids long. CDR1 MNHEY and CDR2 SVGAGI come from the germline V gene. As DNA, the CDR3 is TGTGCCAGCAGTTACTCCAGCAGGCTGCGAAATTCACCCCTCCACTTT. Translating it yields CASSYSSRLRNSPLHF.

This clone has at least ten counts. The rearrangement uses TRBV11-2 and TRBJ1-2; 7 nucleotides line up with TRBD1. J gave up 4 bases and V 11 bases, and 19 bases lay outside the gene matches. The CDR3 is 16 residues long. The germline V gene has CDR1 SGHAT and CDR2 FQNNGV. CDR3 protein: CAPGEGTEALGYGYTF. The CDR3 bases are TGTGCCCCCGGTGAGGGGACAGAGGCTCTGGGCTATGGCTACACCTTC.

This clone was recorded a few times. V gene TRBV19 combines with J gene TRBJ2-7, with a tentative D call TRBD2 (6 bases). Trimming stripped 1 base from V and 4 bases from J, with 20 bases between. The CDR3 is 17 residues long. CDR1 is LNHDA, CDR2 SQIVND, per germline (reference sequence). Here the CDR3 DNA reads TGTGCCAGTAGTATAGCCCTCGAATCCGGGGGTGTTTACGAGCAGTACTTC. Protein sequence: CASSIALESGGVYEQYF. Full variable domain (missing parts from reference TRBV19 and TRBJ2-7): DGGITQSPKYLFRKEGQNVTLSCEQNLNHDAMYWYRQDPGQGLRLIYYSQIVNDFQKGDIAEGYSVSREKKESFPLTVTSAQKNPTAFYLCASSIALESGGVYEQYFGPGTRLTVT.

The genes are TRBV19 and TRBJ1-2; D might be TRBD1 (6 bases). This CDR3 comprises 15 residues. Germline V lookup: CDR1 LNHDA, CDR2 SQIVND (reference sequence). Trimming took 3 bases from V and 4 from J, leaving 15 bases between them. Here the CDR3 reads CASSMGGRIVYGYTF. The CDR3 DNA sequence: TGTGCCAGTAGTATGGGGGGGCGCATCGTCTATGGCTACACCTTC.

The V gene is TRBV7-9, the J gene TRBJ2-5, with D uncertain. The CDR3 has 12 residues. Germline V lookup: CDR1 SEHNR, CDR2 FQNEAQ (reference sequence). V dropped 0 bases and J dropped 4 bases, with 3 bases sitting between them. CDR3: CASSLASETQYF. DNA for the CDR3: TGTGCCAGCAGCTTAGCCTCAGAGACCCAGTACTTC.

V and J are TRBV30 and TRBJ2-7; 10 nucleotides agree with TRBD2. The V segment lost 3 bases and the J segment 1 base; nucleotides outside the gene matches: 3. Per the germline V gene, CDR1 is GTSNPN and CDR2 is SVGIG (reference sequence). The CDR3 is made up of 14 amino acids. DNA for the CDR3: TGTGCCTGGAGACTAGCGGGGAGTTCCTACGAGCAGTACTTC. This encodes CAWRLAGSSYEQYF.

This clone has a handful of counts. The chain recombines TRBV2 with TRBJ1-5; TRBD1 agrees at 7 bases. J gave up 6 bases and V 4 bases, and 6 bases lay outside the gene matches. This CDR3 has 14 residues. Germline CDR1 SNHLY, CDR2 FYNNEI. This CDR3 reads CASSGAGGFQPQHF. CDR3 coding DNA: TGTGCCAGCAGTGGGGCAGGGGGTTTTCAGCCCCAGCATTTT.

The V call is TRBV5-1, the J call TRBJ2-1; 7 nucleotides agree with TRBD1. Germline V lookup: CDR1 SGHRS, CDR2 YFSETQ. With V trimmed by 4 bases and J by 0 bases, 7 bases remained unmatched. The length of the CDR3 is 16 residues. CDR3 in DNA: TGCGCCAGCAGCCGCTTGGGGGACAGCTCCTACAATGAGCAGTTCTTC. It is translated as CASSRLGDSSYNEQFF. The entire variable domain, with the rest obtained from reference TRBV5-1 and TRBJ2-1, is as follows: KAGVTQTPRYLIKTRGQQVTLSCSPISGHRSVSWYQQTPGQGLQFLFEYFSETQRNKGNFPGRFSGRQFSNSRSEMNVSTLELGDSALYLCASSRLGDSSYNEQFFGPGTRLTVL.

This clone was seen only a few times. CDR3 sequence: CSALKLSGRYYEQYF. CDR3 in DNA: TGCAGCGCTCTAAAACTTAGCGGGAGATACTACGAGCAGTACTTC. The V gene is TRBV29-1, the J gene TRBJ2-7; 9 nucleotides line up with TRBD2. Germline values: CDR1 SQVTM, CDR2 ANQGSEA. The CDR3 runs to 15 residues. V trimming: 7 bases; J trimming: 3 bases; junction bases outside the gene matches: 13.

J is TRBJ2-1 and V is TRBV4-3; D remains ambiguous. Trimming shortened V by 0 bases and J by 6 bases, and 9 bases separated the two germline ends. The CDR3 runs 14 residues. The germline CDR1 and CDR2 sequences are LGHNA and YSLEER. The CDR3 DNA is TGCGCCAGCAGCCAAGACAGCGCGCTCAATGAGCAGTTCTTC. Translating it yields CASSQDSALNEQFF.

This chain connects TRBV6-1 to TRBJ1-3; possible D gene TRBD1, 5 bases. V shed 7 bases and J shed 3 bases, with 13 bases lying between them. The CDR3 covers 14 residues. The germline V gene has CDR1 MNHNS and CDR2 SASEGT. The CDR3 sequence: CASKDSSDGNTIYF. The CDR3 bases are TGTGCCAGCAAAGACAGCTCCGATGGAAACACCATATATTTT.

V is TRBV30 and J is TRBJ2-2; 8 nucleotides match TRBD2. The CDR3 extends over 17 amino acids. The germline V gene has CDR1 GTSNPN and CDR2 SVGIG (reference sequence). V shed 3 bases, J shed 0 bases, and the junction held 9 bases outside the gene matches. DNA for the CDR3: TGTGCCTGGAGCGCCGTAGGCGGGGGGACGAACACCGGGGAGCTGTTTTTT. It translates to CAWSAVGGGTNTGELFF.

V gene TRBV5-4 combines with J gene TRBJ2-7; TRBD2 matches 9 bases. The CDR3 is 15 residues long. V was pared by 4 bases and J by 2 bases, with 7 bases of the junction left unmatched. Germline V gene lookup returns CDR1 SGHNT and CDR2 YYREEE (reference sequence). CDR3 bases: TGTGCCAGCAGCCCCGCGGGAGGGCCTGCCTACGAGCAGTACTTC. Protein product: CASSPAGGPAYEQYF.

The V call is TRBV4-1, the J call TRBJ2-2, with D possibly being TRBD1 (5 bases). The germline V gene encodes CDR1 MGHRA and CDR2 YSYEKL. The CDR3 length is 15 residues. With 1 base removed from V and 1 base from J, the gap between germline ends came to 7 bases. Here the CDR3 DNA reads TGCGCCAGCAGCCAAGGGCAGGGGAACACCGGGGAGCTGTTTTTT. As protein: CASSQGQGNTGELFF.

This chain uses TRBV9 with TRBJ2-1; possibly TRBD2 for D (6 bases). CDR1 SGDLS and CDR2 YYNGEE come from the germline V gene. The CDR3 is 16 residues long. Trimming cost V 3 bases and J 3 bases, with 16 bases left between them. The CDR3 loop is CASSAGRDSNYNEQFF. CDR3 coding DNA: TGTGCCAGCAGCGCCGGCCGGGACTCGAACTACAATGAGCAGTTCTTC.

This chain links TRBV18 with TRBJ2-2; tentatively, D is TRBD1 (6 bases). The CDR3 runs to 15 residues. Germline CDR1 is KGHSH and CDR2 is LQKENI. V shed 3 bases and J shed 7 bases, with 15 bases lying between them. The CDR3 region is CASSPGTGSDGELFF. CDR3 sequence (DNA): TGTGCCAGCTCACCCGGAACAGGGTCTGACGGGGAGCTGTTTTTT.

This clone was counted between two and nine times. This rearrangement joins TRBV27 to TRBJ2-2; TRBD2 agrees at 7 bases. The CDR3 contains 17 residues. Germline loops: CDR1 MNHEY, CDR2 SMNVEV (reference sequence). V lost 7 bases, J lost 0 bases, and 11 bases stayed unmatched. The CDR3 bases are TGTGCCAGCACCCTCAGCCCCGGGAGGCCGAACACCGGGGAGCTGTTTTTT. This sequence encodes CASTLSPGRPNTGELFF.

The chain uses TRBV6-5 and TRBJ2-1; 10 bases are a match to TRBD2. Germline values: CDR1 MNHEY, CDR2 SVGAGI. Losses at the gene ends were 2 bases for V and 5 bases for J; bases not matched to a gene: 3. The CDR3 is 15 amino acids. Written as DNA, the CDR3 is TGTGCCAGCAGTTACAGGCTAGCGGGAGACAATGAGCAGTTCTTC. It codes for CASSYRLAGDNEQFF.

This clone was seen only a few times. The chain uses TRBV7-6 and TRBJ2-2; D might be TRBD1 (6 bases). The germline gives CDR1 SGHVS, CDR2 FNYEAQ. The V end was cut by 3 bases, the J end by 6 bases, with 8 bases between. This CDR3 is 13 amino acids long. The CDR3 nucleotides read TGTGCCAGCAGCTTCCAGGGGCCCGGGGAGCTGTTTTTT. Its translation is CASSFQGPGELFF.

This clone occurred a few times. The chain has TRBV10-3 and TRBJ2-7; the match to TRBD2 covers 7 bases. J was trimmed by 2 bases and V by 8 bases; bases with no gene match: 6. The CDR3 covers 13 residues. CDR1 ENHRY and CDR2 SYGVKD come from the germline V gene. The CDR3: CAIGRDYTYEQYF. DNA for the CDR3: TGTGCCATCGGCCGGGACTACACCTACGAGCAGTACTTC.